Below are 17 T cell receptor beta chains sequenced from a single sample in a study of blood T cell repertoires in COVID-19. Profiling relied on immunoSEQ multiplex PCR, and the TCRdb table lists in-frame clones only, not all of them. The sample has under 200,000 clones, nearly 90% seen once. Sample: peripheral blood. The receptors stem from a man aged 60 to 75 with active or convalescent COVID-19.

The J gene is TRBJ2-3, the V gene TRBV2, with 9 bases aligning to TRBD1. This CDR3 spans 16 amino acids. Unmatched junction bases numbered 9, after V lost 5 bases and J lost 3 bases. Germline CDR1 reads SNHLY; CDR2 reads FYNNEI. In DNA, the CDR3 is TGTGCCAGCAGTACCTTCTACAGGGGGCTGACAGATACGCAGTATTTT. It codes for CASSTFYRGLTDTQYF.

The chain recombines TRBV5-1 with TRBJ1-4; D unclear. V was clipped by 0 bases and J by 4 bases, with 10 bases between them. Germline V lookup: CDR1 SGHRS, CDR2 YFSETQ. This CDR3 has 15 residues. This CDR3 is CASSLGTAFNEKLFF. The CDR3 DNA sequence: TGCGCCAGCAGCTTGGGTACAGCTTTTAATGAAAAACTGTTTTTT.

In regard to this clone: The same CDR3 arises from other DNA sequences in this sample as well. This chain joins TRBV7-3 and TRBJ2-3; D is possibly TRBD2 (5 bases). CDR1 and CDR2 from the germline V gene are SGHTA and FQGTGA. This CDR3 has 14 residues. V dropped 2 bases and J dropped 1 base, with 7 bases sitting between them. CDR3 amino acids: CASSLGGRTDTQYF. In DNA, the CDR3 is TGTGCCAGCAGCTTAGGAGGACGCACAGATACGCAGTATTTT. Using reference TRBV7-3 and TRBJ2-3 for the parts outside the CDR3, the full variable domain is GAGVSQTPSNKVTEKGKYVELRCDPISGHTALYWYRQSLGQGPEFLIYFQGTGAADDSGLPNDRFFAVRPEGSVSTLKIQRTERGDSAVYLCASSLGGRTDTQYFGPGTRLTVL.

The chain links TRBV29-1 to TRBJ2-1; D ambiguous. The CDR3 length is 14 residues. V was shortened by 4 bases and J by 0 bases, with 10 bases between the two germline ends. CDR1 is SQVTM and CDR2 is ANQGSEA in the germline V gene. The CDR3 nucleotides read TGCAGCGTTGGAGGCGGCCTCTCCTACAATGAGCAGTTCTTC. The encoded protein is CSVGGGLSYNEQFF.

This chain joins TRBV6-2 or TRBV6-3 and TRBJ1-1; maybe TRBD1 (6 bases). V dropped 0 bases and J dropped 1 base, with 12 bases sitting between them. The CDR3 length is 16 residues. Germline CDR1 reads MNHEY; CDR2 reads SVGEGT. DNA of the CDR3: TGTGCCAGCAGTTACTCCAGGGGCGATCGGAACACTGAAGCTTTCTTT. Encoded protein: CASSYSRGDRNTEAFF.

This clone was seen only once. The rearrangement joins TRBV7-3 to TRBJ2-5; TRBD2 agrees at 11 bases. CDR1 is SGHTA and CDR2 is FQGTGA in the germline V gene. The CDR3 totals 16 residues. The V and J ends lost 2 bases and 4 bases, in that order; junction bases with no gene match: 6. Here the CDR3 DNA reads TGTGCCAGCAGCTTATGGGGACTAGCGGATACAGAGACCCAGTACTTC. It specifies CASSLWGLADTETQYF.

This clone is a singleton in its sample. The chain recombines TRBV5-1 with TRBJ2-3; D uncertain. The V end lost 2 bases, the J end lost 0 bases, and 13 bases lay between the germline ends. Germline V lookup: CDR1 SGHRS, CDR2 YFSETQ. CDR3 length: 16 residues. CDR3 nucleotides: TGCGCCAGCAGCTTATCGAGCGACGCTAGCACAGATACGCAGTATTTT. It specifies CASSLSSDASTDTQYF.

This chain joins TRBV5-1 and TRBJ2-2; TRBD2 agrees at 11 bases. This CDR3 is built from 20 residues. Unmatched junction bases numbered 16, after V lost 4 bases and J lost 2 bases. CDR1 and CDR2 (germline): SGHRS, YFSETQ. The CDR3 region is CASSTPGRLAGGLNTGELFF. The CDR3, as DNA: TGCGCCAGCAGCACCCCTGGCAGGCTAGCGGGGGGCCTCAACACCGGGGAGCTGTTTTTT.

The CDR3: CASSYGTGTIGYTF. CDR3 coding DNA: TGTGCCAGCAGCTACGGGACAGGGACTATCGGCTACACCTTC. V is TRBV7-8 and J is TRBJ1-2; 9 positions match TRBD1. This CDR3 spans 14 amino acids. Germline CDR1 reads SGHVS; CDR2 reads FQNEAQ. J gave up 8 bases and V 4 bases, and 8 bases lay outside the gene matches.

The chain is built from TRBV4-2 and TRBJ2-1; TRBD2 matches at 14 bases. CDR3 size: 16 residues. In germline, CDR1 is LGHNA, CDR2 YNFKEQ. V shed 4 bases, J shed 7 bases, and the junction held 6 bases outside the gene matches. The CDR3 DNA is TGTGCCAGCAGCCCGACTAGCGGGGGGGCCGGGAATGAGCAGTTCTTC. This translates into CASSPTSGGAGNEQFF.

CDR3: CASSQVGGVNNEKLFF. In DNA form, the CDR3 reads TGCGCCAGCAGCCAAGTAGGGGGGGTGAATAATGAAAAACTGTTTTTT. V is TRBV4-1 and J is TRBJ1-4; D may be TRBD1 (6 bases). The CDR3 is 16 amino acids. Germline V CDR1 and CDR2: MGHRA, YSYEKL. Trimming left V 1 base short and J 4 bases short, with 13 bases between.

V is TRBV6-5 and J is TRBJ1-3; TRBD1 agrees at 7 bases. V gave up 2 bases and J gave up 2 bases; unmatched junction bases: 3. This CDR3 has 15 amino acids. Per germline, CDR1 MNHEY and CDR2 SVGAGI. The CDR3 is CASSYLGQAGNTIYF. The CDR3 region has the DNA TGTGCCAGCAGTTACCTCGGACAGGCTGGAAACACCATATATTTT.

The V and J genes are TRBV7-6 and TRBJ2-5, with TRBD1 matching over 8 bases. The germline V gene has CDR1 SGHVS and CDR2 FNYEAQ. Trimming removed 6 bases from V and 7 bases from J; junction bases left unmatched: 4. The CDR3 is 12 amino acids. CDR3 nucleotide sequence: TGTGCCAGCAGAGCAACAGGGGGGACCCAGTACTTC. Translating it yields CASRATGGTQYF.

The V and J genes are TRBV27 and TRBJ1-2; D is undetermined. Germline V gene sequence: CDR1 MNHEY, CDR2 SMNVEV (reference sequence). The CDR3 runs to 15 residues. Trimming left V 0 bases short and J 0 bases short, with 8 bases between. The CDR3 nucleotides read TGTGCCAGCAGTTTATCCCCTATCACTAACTATGGCTACACCTTC. It yields the protein CASSLSPITNYGYTF.

The CDR3 sequence: CASSFHTATDTQYF. The DNA of the CDR3 is TGTGCCAGCAGCTTTCACACAGCCACAGATACGCAGTATTTT. The gene calls are TRBV5-5 and TRBJ2-3; D gene uncertain. Germline CDR1 reads SGHKS; CDR2 reads YYEKEE (reference sequence). This CDR3 has 14 residues. Deletions cut 2 bases from V and 2 bases from J, with 9 bases between. The full variable domain, rest sourced from reference TRBV5-5 and TRBJ2-3, is DAGVTQSPTHLIKTRGQQVTLRCSPISGHKSVSWYQQVLGQGPQFIFQYYEKEERGRGNFPDRFSARQFPNYSSELNVNALLLGDSALYLCASSFHTATDTQYFGPGTRLTVL.

The rearrangement joins TRBV15 to TRBJ2-7; 8 bases match TRBD2. This CDR3 spans 14 amino acids. Trimming took 5 bases from V and 3 from J; bases not matched to a gene: 6. CDR1 is LNHNV, CDR2 YYDKDF, per germline (reference sequence). The CDR3 bases are TGTGCCACCAGCCTGGGACTAGGGGACTACGAGCAGTACTTC. It codes for CATSLGLGDYEQYF.

The chain joins TRBV6-5 to TRBJ1-2; tentative D call: TRBD1 (5 bases). The CDR3 is 15 amino acids. CDR1 is MNHEY, CDR2 SVGAGI, per germline. The V and J ends lost 5 bases and 2 bases respectively, with 15 bases between them. In DNA form, the CDR3 reads TGTGCCAGCAGTATCAACCGGGGGGGGAACTATGGCTACACCTTC. Its translation: CASSINRGGNYGYTF.